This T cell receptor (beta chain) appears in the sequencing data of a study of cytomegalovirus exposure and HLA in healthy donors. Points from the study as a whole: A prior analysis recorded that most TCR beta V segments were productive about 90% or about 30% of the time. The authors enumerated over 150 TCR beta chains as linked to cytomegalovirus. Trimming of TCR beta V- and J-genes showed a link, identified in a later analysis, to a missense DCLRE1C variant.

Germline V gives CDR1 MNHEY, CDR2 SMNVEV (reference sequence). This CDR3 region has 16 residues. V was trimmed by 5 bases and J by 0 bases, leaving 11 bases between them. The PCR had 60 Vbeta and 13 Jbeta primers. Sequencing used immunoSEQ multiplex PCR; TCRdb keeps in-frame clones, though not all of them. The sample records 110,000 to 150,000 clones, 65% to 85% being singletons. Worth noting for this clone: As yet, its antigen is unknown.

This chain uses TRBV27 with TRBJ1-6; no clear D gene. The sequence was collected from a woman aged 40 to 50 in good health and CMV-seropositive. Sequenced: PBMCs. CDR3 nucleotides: TGTGCCAGCAGTGCTATAGATCTCTCCTATAATTCACCCCTCCACTTT. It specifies CASSAIDLSYNSPLHF.